This TCR beta chain was sequenced in a study of T-cell reconstitution after alpha-beta-depleted transplantation in children. TCRbeta library construction was performed incorporating unique molecular identifiers. TCRdb redid the calling of the PCR reads with MiXCR, one entry per CDR3 protein. In the table there are 640,000 or so distinct CDR3 sequences, 16% of which are singletons. In this sample, this clonotype turned up a few times. The germline CDR1 and CDR2 sequences are SQVTM and ANQGSEA. This CDR3 spans 16 amino acids. Trimming removed 0 bases from V and 3 bases from J, with 14 bases in between. The rearrangement links TRBV29-1 to TRBJ2-2; D is undetermined. The sample consisted of PBMCs from the stem cell graft donor, taken from the stem cell graft. This TCR derives from a human donor who donated a stem cell graft to a child with acute myeloid leukemia. CDR3 sequence (DNA): TGCAGCGTTGAAGATCCTTCAGGTCCTTACACCGGGGAGCTGTTTTTT. It is translated as CSVEDPSGPYTGELFF.